This entry lists 10 T cell receptor beta chains sequenced from one sample in a study of cytomegalovirus exposure and HLA in healthy donors. The PCR employed 60 Vbeta primers together with 13 Jbeta primers. TCRdb keeps only in-frame clones here, not all; method: immunoSEQ multiplex PCR. The sample shows some 120,000 clones, approximately 75% of them seen only once. Sequencing was done on a sample of PBMCs. These receptors were taken from a woman aged 50 to 60 in good health and CMV-seronegative.

The chain recombines TRBV13 with TRBJ1-3; no clear D gene. Germline V gene sequence: CDR1 PRHDT, CDR2 FYEKMQ (reference sequence). V lost 0 bases and J lost 2, with 5 bases in between. The CDR3 is 14 amino acids. CDR3 DNA sequence: TGTGCCAGCAGCTTAGGGTCGGCTGGAAACACCATATATTTT. Amino acid sequence: CASSLGSAGNTIYF.

The V call is TRBV5-4, the J call TRBJ2-7, with a tentative D call TRBD2 (6 bases). The CDR3 length is 13 residues. The germline V gene encodes CDR1 SGHNT and CDR2 YYREEE (reference sequence). Trimming stripped 0 bases from V and 4 bases from J, with 8 bases between. The CDR3 sequence: CASSLGGGYEQYF. CDR3 bases: TGTGCCAGCAGCTTGGGAGGAGGGTACGAGCAGTACTTC.

The chain carries TRBV14 and TRBJ2-1; 8 bases are a match to TRBD1. Germline V gives CDR1 SGHDN, CDR2 FVKESK. V shed 5 bases and J 3 bases; nucleotides not matched to a gene: 9. The CDR3 loop spans 16 amino acids. The CDR3 protein is CASSAYRTGIYNEQFF. CDR3 sequence (DNA): TGTGCCAGCAGCGCCTATAGGACAGGGATCTACAATGAGCAGTTCTTC.

The rearrangement joins TRBV28 to TRBJ1-2, with unresolved D. V was trimmed by 2 bases and J by 4 bases, leaving 5 bases between them. Germline V CDR1 and CDR2: MDHEN, SYDVKM. CDR3 length: 12 residues. CDR3 in amino acids: CASSLRGYGYTF. In DNA form, the CDR3 reads TGTGCCAGCAGTTTACGGGGCTATGGCTACACCTTC.

The chain is built from TRBV19 and TRBJ2-1; D is possibly TRBD2 (6 bases). V shed 0 bases and J shed 13 bases, with 13 bases lying between them. CDR1 LNHDA and CDR2 SQIVND come from the germline V gene (reference sequence). There are 13 residues in the CDR3. The CDR3 region is CASSIDPGANQFF. The CDR3 bases are TGTGCCAGTAGTATAGACCCGGGAGCCAACCAGTTCTTC.

This clone was seen a few times. The rearrangement uses TRBV15 and TRBJ1-4; the D gene is possibly TRBD1 (5 bases). The CDR3 is 15 residues long. CDR1 and CDR2 (germline): LNHNV, YYDKDF (reference sequence). V was shortened by 1 base and J by 8 bases, with 14 bases between the two germline ends. The CDR3 loop is CATSRVSFGAEKLFF. The CDR3 DNA sequence: TGTGCCACCAGCAGAGTGTCATTTGGGGCGGAAAAACTGTTTTTT.

DNA of the CDR3: TGTGCCAGCAGTTTCCGCCCATCGGACGGCCTTCGGGGGCAGTTCTTC. As protein: CASSFRPSDGLRGQFF. The V and J genes are TRBV28 and TRBJ2-1, with D tentatively TRBD2 (5 bases). Per the germline V gene, CDR1 is MDHEN and CDR2 is SYDVKM. The CDR3 covers 16 residues. V was trimmed by 3 bases and J by 12 bases, leaving 24 bases between them.

The chain employs TRBV2 and TRBJ2-5; TRBD2 matches at 7 bases. Germline lookup yields CDR1 SNHLY and CDR2 FYNNEI. CDR3 length: 15 residues. The V segment lost 6 bases and the J segment 11 bases; nucleotides outside the gene matches: 18. The CDR3 loop is CASRSSVGGSEGQYF. In nucleotides, the CDR3 is TGTGCCAGCAGATCCTCGGTGGGCGGGAGCGAGGGTCAGTACTTC.

J is TRBJ1-5 and V is TRBV2, with TRBD1 matching over 9 bases. The germline CDR1 and CDR2 sequences are SNHLY and FYNNEI. This CDR3 has 13 residues. V was clipped by 6 bases and J by 10 bases; unmatched bases: 7. CDR3 amino acids: CASSRTGEGPQHF. The CDR3, as DNA: TGTGCCAGCAGCCGGACAGGGGAAGGCCCCCAGCATTTT.

This chain connects TRBV9 to TRBJ2-1; 8 bases align to TRBD2. Trimming at V came to 0 bases and at J to 5 bases, leaving 4 bases not matched to a gene. CDR3 length: 15 residues. Germline values: CDR1 SGDLS, CDR2 YYNGEE. This CDR3 is CASSVAGGPDNEQFF. In DNA, the CDR3 is TGTGCCAGCAGCGTAGCGGGAGGGCCCGACAATGAGCAGTTCTTC.